These 10 T cell receptor beta chains originate from one sample sequenced in a study of tumor-infiltrating lymphocytes in primary liver carcinoma. The authors made TCR beta cDNA from roughly 480 ng total RNA with a constant-region primer. Sequencing libraries for TCR beta derived from three nested multiplex PCR rounds that used slightly modified ARM-PCR. TRBV1-TRBV30 forward primers paired with a C-beta reverse primer were used in the first two PCR rounds, which ran about 11 cycles each. TCRdb recomputed calls from the multiplex PCR reads with MiXCR, one row per CDR3 protein. The top ten hold 8.1% of the sample, which has 90,000 to 150,000 distinct CDR3 sequences, about two thirds seen once. Both RNA and DNA were isolated together from 20-30 mg of bulk tissue that had not been sorted. Sequencing input: tumor-adjacent normal liver tissue. These receptors came from a woman in her sixties with primary liver carcinoma and hepatitis B virus infection.

Turning to this clonotype: Relative to the germline gene, one junction end is altered; a read error may explain this. V and J are TRBV24-1 and TRBJ2-7; tentative D call: TRBD2 (6 bases). The CDR3 is made up of 14 amino acids. Germline-derived CDR1 and CDR2 are KGHDR and SFDVKD. CDR3 in DNA: TGTCCCACCAGTGATAGCGGATTGTCCTACGAGCAGTACTTC. The encoded protein is CPTSDSGLSYEQYF.

This clonotype was counted many times. This chain joins TRBV30 and TRBJ2-1, with D perhaps assigned TRBD1 or TRBD2 (5 bases each). The CDR3 loop spans 15 amino acids. The ends were cut back, 0 bases at V and 4 bases at J, with 13 bases in the middle. Germline-derived CDR1 and CDR2 are GTSNPN and SVGIG (reference sequence). The CDR3 reads CAWSVWGRGYNEQFF. CDR3 bases: TGTGCCTGGAGTGTGTGGGGGAGAGGATACAATGAGCAGTTCTTC.

A remark on this clonotype: A much more abundant neighbour one base away suggests this may be a read error. The genes are TRBV7-9 and TRBJ2-3; 10 positions match TRBD1. The CDR3 sequence is 16 residues long. Trimming at V came to 4 bases and at J to 4 bases, leaving 8 bases not matched to a gene. In germline, CDR1 is SEHNR, CDR2 FQNEAQ (reference sequence). CDR3 nucleotides: TGTGCCAGCAGCTCCCGCCGGGACAGGGGAGCAGATACGCAGTATTTT. Encoded protein: CASSSRRDRGADTQYF.

As concerns this clonotype: A much bigger clone sits one base away, suggesting this may be a read error. The V gene is TRBV5-1, the J gene TRBJ2-3; 10 positions agree with TRBD2. This CDR3 comprises 21 residues. Looked up from germline, CDR1 is SGHRS and CDR2 is YFSETQ. V dropped 4 bases and J dropped 1; count of bases not matched to a gene: 21. The CDR3 bases are TGCGCCAGCAGCCCGAACCCCAGCGGGAGGGCCAGGACGCGACGCACAGATACGCAGTATTTT. It translates to CASSPNPSGRARTRRTDTQYF. Full variable domain (outside the CDR3, taken from reference TRBV5-1 and TRBJ2-3): KAGVTQTPRYLIKTRGQQVTLSCSPISGHRSVSWYQQTPGQGLQFLFEYFSETQRNKGNFPGRFSGRQFSNSRSEMNVSTLELGDSALYLCASSPNPSGRARTRRTDTQYFGPGTRLTVL.

This clonotype was counted at least ten times. This rearrangement joins TRBV29-1 to TRBJ2-1, with D maybe TRBD1 (5 bases). CDR1 SQVTM and CDR2 ANQGSEA come from the germline V gene. The CDR3 runs 12 residues. This chain's CDR3 is CSSAKAGNEQFF. The CDR3 coding sequence is TGCAGTTCGGCCAAGGCAGGGAATGAGCAGTTCTTC.

Points on this clonotype: Sequence at one end of the junction differs from germline and may be a read error. The rearrangement uses TRBV29-1 and TRBJ2-7; 9 positions match TRBD2. The CDR3 length is 14 residues. CDR1 SQVTM and CDR2 ANQGSEA come from the germline V gene. CDR3 in amino acids: CSAEGGRGGYERYF. The DNA of the CDR3 is TGCAGCGCTGAAGGTGGGCGGGGGGGCTACGAGCGGTACTTC.

This clonotype occurred a few times. Given a much more abundant clone one base away, this may be a read error. The chain joins TRBV5-4 to TRBJ2-1; TRBD2 aligns across 9 bases. Germline assignment: CDR1 SGHNT and CDR2 YYREEE (reference sequence). V was clipped by 4 bases and J by 2 bases; unmatched bases: 7. The CDR3 runs to 16 residues. The CDR3 here is CASSEGLALTYNEQFF. The CDR3 DNA reads as TGTGCCAGCAGCGAAGGACTAGCGCTAACCTACAATGAGCAGTTCTTC.

This clonotype was counted a single time. One end of the junction varies from germline; a read error may be responsible. The V call is TRBV11-2, the J call TRBJ2-3; the D is unclear. This CDR3 comprises 13 residues. Germline V gene sequence: CDR1 SGHAT, CDR2 FQNNGV. CDR3 sequence (DNA): TGTGCTAGCAGCTTAAAACGAGGAGATACGCAGTATTTT. Translated, it gives CASSLKRGDTQYF.

This rearrangement joins TRBV6-5 to TRBJ2-7, with a possible D match to TRBD1 (6 bases). Trimming removed 4 bases from V and 7 bases from J, with 14 bases in between. CDR1 is MNHEY and CDR2 is SVGAGI in the germline V gene. There are 13 residues in the CDR3. The CDR3 region is CASSLGQPREQYF. The CDR3 region has the DNA TGTGCCAGCAGTTTGGGACAACCGAGAGAGCAGTACTTC.

The chain couples TRBV28 to TRBJ2-2; no firm D call. Germline V gene data show CDR1 as MDHEN and CDR2 as SYDVKM. The CDR3 extends over 15 amino acids. Trimming stripped 5 bases from V and 0 bases from J, with 10 bases between. The CDR3 region is CASSLPVPNTGELFF. The CDR3 DNA follows: TGTGCCAGCAGTCTCCCCGTACCGAACACCGGGGAGCTGTTTTTT.